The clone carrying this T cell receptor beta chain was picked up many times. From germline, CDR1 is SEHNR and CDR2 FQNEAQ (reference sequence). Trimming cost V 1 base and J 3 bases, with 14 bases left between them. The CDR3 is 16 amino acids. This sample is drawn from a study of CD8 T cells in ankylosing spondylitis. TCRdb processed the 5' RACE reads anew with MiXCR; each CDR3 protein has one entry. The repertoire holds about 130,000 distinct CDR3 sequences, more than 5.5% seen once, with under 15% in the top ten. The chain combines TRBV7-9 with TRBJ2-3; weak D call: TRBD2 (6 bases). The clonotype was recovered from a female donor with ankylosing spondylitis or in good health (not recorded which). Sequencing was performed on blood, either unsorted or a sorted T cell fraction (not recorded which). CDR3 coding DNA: TGTGCCAGCAGCTTAGAAGGGGAGGATGGTACAGATACGCAGTATTTT. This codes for CASSLEGEDGTDTQYF.